Shown below are 8 T cell receptor beta chains from a single sample sequenced in a study of CD8+ T cells in alopecia areata (dated by TCRdb to 2016 to 2018). The sample's time point label, in plain terms: around 28 days on oral tofacitinib. The treatment or condition tag for this specimen amounts to: oral pan-JAK inhibitor, 5-10 mg twice daily. The receptor library was made with the immunoSEQ multiplex PCR assay. RNA was extracted from all samples and reverse transcribed into cDNA as template for TCR sequencing. TCRdb obtained this table from immuneACCESS and retained in-frame rearrangements with V and J assigned. These tables miss some clones; where compared with another copy, unresolved V genes account for less than half of the shortfall, and the remainder is unexplained. The sample contains 200,000 to 250,000 clones, more than 45% of them found a single time. The ten largest clones add up to approximately 1.4% of the sample.

The sample consisted of CD4+ T cells sorted from blood, taken at week 4, from a patient treated with tofacitinib. The receptors stem from a human donor with alopecia areata.

The rearrangement joins TRBV4-1 to TRBJ2-7; TRBD2 matches at 9 bases. Per germline, CDR1 MGHRA and CDR2 YSYEKL. The V segment lost 4 bases and the J segment 7 bases; nucleotides outside the gene matches: 14. This CDR3 has 16 amino acids. This CDR3 is CASSRVFGGGAGEQYF. CDR3 coding DNA: TGCGCCAGCAGCCGTGTCTTCGGCGGGGGGGCGGGAGAGCAGTACTTC.

The chain combines TRBV27 with TRBJ1-1, with no clear D. This CDR3 is 14 amino acids long. Germline loops: CDR1 MNHEY, CDR2 SMNVEV (reference sequence). Between the trimmed V and J ends, which lost 3 bases and 1 base, there was a span of 9 bases. The CDR3 loop reads CASSFRDTNTEAFF. The CDR3 coding sequence is TGTGCCAGCAGTTTTAGGGATACGAACACTGAAGCTTTCTTT.

The genes are TRBV2 and TRBJ2-2; D remains ambiguous. Trimming cost V 7 bases and J 6 bases, with 12 bases left between them. Germline V gene sequence: CDR1 SNHLY, CDR2 FYNNEI. The CDR3 loop spans 13 amino acids. The CDR3 bases are TGTGCCAGCAAGGGCCCACTCGCCGGGGAGCTGTTTTTT. Amino acids: CASKGPLAGELFF.

The genes are TRBV5-6 and TRBJ1-6; D unresolved. This CDR3 contains 12 residues. Deletions cut 0 bases from V and 10 bases from J, with 5 bases between. Germline-derived CDR1 and CDR2 are SGHDT and YYEEEE. The CDR3 here is CASSLVRSPLHF. The CDR3 bases are TGTGCCAGCAGCTTGGTTCGGTCACCCCTCCACTTT.

The chain uses TRBV30 and TRBJ1-2; 9 nucleotides match TRBD1. Germline V CDR1 and CDR2: GTSNPN, SVGIG (reference sequence). This CDR3 has 12 residues. Trimming removed 5 bases from V and 8 bases from J; junction bases left unmatched: 6. The DNA for the CDR3 is TGTGCCTGGGGGGGACAGGGCTACGGCTACACCTTC. Translated, it gives CAWGGQGYGYTF.

This clone was seen only a few times. The rearrangement links TRBV7-4 to TRBJ2-6; D remains unclear. The CDR3 has 14 residues. Trimming pared 6 bases from V and 0 bases from J, leaving 6 bases between. Per the germline V gene, CDR1 is SGHVT and CDR2 is SQSDAQ. The CDR3 sequence is CASSCGSGANVLTF. The CDR3 nucleotides are TGTGCCAGCAGTTGCGGCTCTGGGGCCAACGTCCTGACTTTC.

This clone occurred a few times. J is TRBJ2-7 and V is TRBV18; TRBD1 agrees at 7 bases. Germline V gene data show CDR1 as KGHSH and CDR2 as LQKENI. Germline trimming cut 4 bases from V and 2 bases from J; bases unmatched to any gene: 8. This CDR3 is 15 amino acids long. The CDR3 sequence is CASSRAGTAPYEQYF. The CDR3 bases are TGTGCCAGCTCACGTGCAGGGACAGCGCCCTACGAGCAGTACTTC.

This sequence joins TRBV29-1 and TRBJ1-1; no definite D call. The CDR3 runs 14 residues. Germline V gene sequence: CDR1 SQVTM, CDR2 ANQGSEA. V was shortened by 1 base and J by 4 bases, with 13 bases between the two germline ends. The CDR3 is CSVEGREGRTEAFF. CDR3 in DNA: TGCAGCGTTGAAGGAAGGGAAGGGCGCACTGAAGCTTTCTTT. Full variable domain (remainder filled in from reference TRBV29-1 and TRBJ1-1): SAVISQKPSRDICQRGTSLTIQCQVDSQVTMMFWYRQQPGQSLTLIATANQGSEATYESGFVIDKFPISRPNLTFSTLTVSNMSPEDSSIYLCSVEGREGRTEAFFGQGTRLTVV.